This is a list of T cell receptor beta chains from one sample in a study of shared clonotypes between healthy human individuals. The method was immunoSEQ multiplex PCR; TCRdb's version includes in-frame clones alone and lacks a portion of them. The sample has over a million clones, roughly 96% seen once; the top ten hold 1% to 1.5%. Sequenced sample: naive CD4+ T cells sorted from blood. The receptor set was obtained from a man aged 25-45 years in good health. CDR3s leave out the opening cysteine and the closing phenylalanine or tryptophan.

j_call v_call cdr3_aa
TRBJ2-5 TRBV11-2 ASSLDPLNQETQY
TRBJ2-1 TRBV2 ASSGAREGYNEQF
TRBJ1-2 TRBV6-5 ASSRTGNYGYT
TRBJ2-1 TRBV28 ASSTGGSYNEQF
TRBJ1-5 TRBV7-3 ASSWDRNQPQH
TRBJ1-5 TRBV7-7 ASSPRHVAPRKPQH
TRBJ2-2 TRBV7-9 ASSLAGAPGELF
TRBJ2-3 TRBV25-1 ASSDWGGADTQY
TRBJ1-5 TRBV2 ASSDTQDRGNQPQH
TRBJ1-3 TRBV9 ASSAGSSGNTIY
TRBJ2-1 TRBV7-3 ASSLMAARNEQF
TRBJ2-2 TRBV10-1 ASSENAATGELF
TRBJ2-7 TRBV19 ASSRFWPGSYEQY
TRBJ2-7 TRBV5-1 ASSLVGSGRYEQY
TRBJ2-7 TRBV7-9 ASSSLGAGVSYEQY
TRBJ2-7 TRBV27 ASSTGTGGPYEQY
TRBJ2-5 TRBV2 ASSRKETQY
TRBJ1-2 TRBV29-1 SVGQGQSGYT
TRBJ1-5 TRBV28 ASRTGNNQPQH
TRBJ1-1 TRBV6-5 ASGSWGREAF
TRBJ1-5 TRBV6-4 ASSEGVSQPQH
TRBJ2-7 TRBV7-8 ASSRSGGSSYEQY
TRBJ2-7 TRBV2 ASKEGGGDHSYEQY